This T cell receptor (beta chain) is from a study of T cell responses to AZD1222 COVID-19 vaccine. The CDR3 is 16 residues long. Germline assignment: CDR1 PRHDT and CDR2 FYEKMQ (reference sequence). V gave up 4 bases and J gave up 4 bases, with 18 bases separating them. Note on this clone: Its target is unknown.

Method: immunoSEQ multiplex PCR; TCRdb's copy keeps in-frame clones and lacks some. The sample lists 140,000 to 150,000 clones, 93% occurring once. The study, taken as a whole, reports: Spike-specific TCR depth and breadth grew after two AZD1222 doses.

This sequence joins TRBV13 and TRBJ2-3; D possibly uses TRBD1 or TRBD2 (5 bases each). The sequences come from peripheral blood, collected on day 0 of AZD1222 vaccination. The TCR comes from an adult in good health. The DNA for the CDR3 is TGTGCCAGCAGCTCCCGCGTTATGAGGGGTCCAGATACGCAGTATTTT. The encoded protein is CASSSRVMRGPDTQYF.